The rows below give T cell receptor beta chains drawn from one sample of a study of cytomegalovirus exposure and HLA in healthy donors. TCRdb's table, derived via immunoSEQ multiplex PCR, lists solely in-frame clones and lacks some. Among about 130,000 clones listed, about 80% were seen once. Sequenced input: PBMCs. These receptor sequences come from a man under 40 in good health and CMV-seropositive. The CDR3 runs from the conserved cysteine through the conserved F or W. The D gene is left open where the match is weak. The size of a clone is reported for some rows only, either as once, few or many, or as a class for expanded clones.

clone size: few
J gene: TRBJ1-6
V gene: TRBV18
D gene: TRBD1
CDR3 DNA: TGTGCCAGCTCACCCTCGGACAGGGGTAATTCACCCCTCCACTTT
CDR3 protein: CASSPSDRGNSPLHF

clone size: .
J gene: TRBJ2-7
V gene: TRBV5-1
D gene: TRBD2
CDR3 DNA: TGCGCCAGCAGGCCCACTACTAGCGACGGGTCCTACGAGCAGTACTTC
CDR3 protein: CASRPTTSDGSYEQYF

clone size: .
J gene: TRBJ2-3
V gene: TRBV5-4
D gene: TRBD1
CDR3 DNA: TGTGCCAGCAGCTTTCCGACAGGGACAGATACGCAGTATTTT
CDR3 protein: CASSFPTGTDTQYF

clone size: .
J gene: TRBJ1-2
V gene: TRBV9
D gene: TRBD1
CDR3 DNA: TGTGCCAGCAGCGTAGTTGTTCATACCGGGACAGGGAATGGCGGCTACACCTTC
CDR3 protein: CASSVVVHTGTGNGGYTF

clone size: .
J gene: TRBJ1-6
V gene: TRBV18
D gene: .
CDR3 DNA: TGTGCCAGCTCACCACAACAGGGAGCGGATTCACCCCTCCACTTT
CDR3 protein: CASSPQQGADSPLHF

clone size: .
J gene: TRBJ1-1
V gene: TRBV7-9
D gene: .
CDR3 DNA: TGTGCCAGCAGTCCCCAGGTGGCGAGCACTGAAGCTTTCTTT
CDR3 protein: CASSPQVASTEAFF

clone size: once
J gene: TRBJ2-4
V gene: TRBV14
D gene: TRBD2
CDR3 DNA: TGTGCCAGCAGCCAAGAACTAGCGGGAGGGCCTCAAAACATTCAGTACTTC
CDR3 protein: CASSQELAGGPQNIQYF

clone size: .
J gene: TRBJ1-2
V gene: TRBV10-3
D gene: .
CDR3 DNA: TGTGCCATCAGGGATCTACAGGGATCAAATAACTATGGCTACACCTTC
CDR3 protein: CAIRDLQGSNNYGYTF

clone size: .
J gene: TRBJ2-2
V gene: TRBV30
D gene: .
CDR3 DNA: TGTGCCTGGAGCGAAGACACAGGCTACACCGGGGAGCTGTTTTTT
CDR3 protein: CAWSEDTGYTGELFF

clone size: once
J gene: TRBJ1-1
V gene: TRBV2
D gene: .
CDR3 DNA: TGTGCCAGCATTGGGGGGGGCACTGAAGCTTTCTTT
CDR3 protein: CASIGGGTEAFF

clone size: .
J gene: TRBJ2-1
V gene: TRBV5-5
D gene: TRBD2
CDR3 DNA: TGTGCCAGCACCTTAGCGGGAGGCGACTACAATGAGCAGTTCTTC
CDR3 protein: CASTLAGGDYNEQFF

clone size: .
J gene: TRBJ1-4
V gene: TRBV19
D gene: .
CDR3 DNA: TGTGCCAGTAGTATCCAGGGGCAAGAAAAACTGTTTTTT
CDR3 protein: CASSIQGQEKLFF

clone size: .
J gene: TRBJ2-5
V gene: TRBV29-1
D gene: .
CDR3 DNA: TGCAGCGTTGAAACAGGGAGCGAAGAGACCCAGTACTTC
CDR3 protein: CSVETGSEETQYF

clone size: .
J gene: TRBJ2-7
V gene: TRBV5-1
D gene: TRBD1
CDR3 DNA: TGCGCCAGCAGCGAACCGGGACAGGGGGTCCACGAGCAGTACTTC
CDR3 protein: CASSEPGQGVHEQYF

clone size: .
J gene: TRBJ1-5
V gene: TRBV28
D gene: TRBD1
CDR3 DNA: TGTGCCAGCAGTTCCCCGGACAGGGCGAATCAGCCCCAGCATTTT
CDR3 protein: CASSSPDRANQPQHF

clone size: few
J gene: TRBJ2-1
V gene: TRBV27
D gene: .
CDR3 DNA: TGTGCCAGCAGTTTATCGGACGGGAAAAATGAGCAGTTCTTC
CDR3 protein: CASSLSDGKNEQFF

clone size: .
J gene: TRBJ1-5
V gene: TRBV13
D gene: TRBD1
CDR3 DNA: TGTGCCAGCAGCTTTGAGACAGGGGCCACAGCAAGGAATCAGCCCCAGCATTTT
CDR3 protein: CASSFETGATARNQPQHF

clone size: .
J gene: TRBJ1-2
V gene: TRBV27
D gene: .
CDR3 DNA: TGTGCCAGCAGTTTTGTGGGGGCCTATGGCTACACCTTC
CDR3 protein: CASSFVGAYGYTF

clone size: .
J gene: TRBJ2-7
V gene: TRBV7-2
D gene: .
CDR3 DNA: TGTGCCAGCAGCCCCGGACAGTCCTACGGGCAGTACTTC
CDR3 protein: CASSPGQSYGQYF

clone size: .
J gene: TRBJ2-3
V gene: TRBV7-9
D gene: TRBD2
CDR3 DNA: TGTGCCAGCAGCTCCCCTAGCGGGCGAACCACAGATACGCAGTATTTT
CDR3 protein: CASSSPSGRTTDTQYF